This TCR beta chain was identified during a study of regulatory T cells in long-lasting Graves disease. TCR beta libraries were built with iRepertoire HTBI primers and Arm-PCR of CDR3 regions. MiXCR, applied by TCRdb to the multiplex PCR reads, yields one record per CDR3 protein. The data contain about 240,000 distinct CDR3 sequences, 20% of them singletons. Many counts were recorded for this clonotype. Time point defined: newly diagnosed GD, antithyroid drugs for less than 3 months. RNA from PBMCs was the source of the TCR library. Germline CDR1 is MNHNS and CDR2 is SASEGT. The CDR3 is 16 amino acids. After removal of 5 bases from V and 0 bases from J, the junction contained 6 bases not matched to a gene.

The J gene is TRBJ2-7, the V gene TRBV6-1; TRBD2 aligns across 11 bases. Source: peripheral blood mononuclear cells (PBMCs), taken at new diagnosis, from a patient treated with antithyroid drugs. The sequence was collected from a female donor with Graves disease. CDR3 DNA sequence: TGTGCCAGCAGTCCTACTAGCGGGGGACTCTCCTACGAGCAGTACTTC. Its protein product is CASSPTSGGLSYEQYF.